The 29 T cell receptor beta chains below come from one sample, sequenced in a study of OX40 agonist ivuxolimab in advanced cancers. Assay used: immunoSEQ multiplex PCR; TCRdb lists only in-frame clones, some missing. Of 55,000 to 75,000 clones listed, over 75% are singletons. Sample: CD4+ or CD8+ T cells sorted from blood, taken in a trial of the OX40 agonist ivuxolimab. Every receptor here comes from an adult with an advanced solid tumor such as melanoma, head and neck, liver or kidney cancer.

V is TRBV5-1 and J is TRBJ1-2; 9 bases are shared with TRBD1. Germline V CDR1 and CDR2: SGHRS, YFSETQ. V trimming: 2 bases; J trimming: 11 bases; junction bases outside the gene matches: 13. The CDR3 is 15 amino acids. This CDR3 is CASSFLNRGPDQYTF. CDR3 in DNA: TGCGCCAGCAGCTTTCTGAACAGGGGGCCCGATCAGTACACCTTC.

The V and J genes are TRBV11-3 and TRBJ1-1, with 8 bases lining up with TRBD1. Germline values: CDR1 SGHNT, CDR2 YENEEA. Germline trimming cut 5 bases from V and 6 bases from J; bases unmatched to any gene: 5. The CDR3 contains 13 residues. The CDR3 sequence is CASSADRVAEAFF. The DNA for the CDR3 is TGTGCCAGCAGCGCGGACAGGGTGGCTGAAGCTTTCTTT.

The genes are TRBV5-6 and TRBJ1-1, with D possibly matching TRBD1 (5 bases). The V gene's germline CDR1 is SGHDT and CDR2 YYEEEE. V was trimmed by 3 bases and J by 9 bases, leaving 12 bases between them. This CDR3 comprises 12 residues. The CDR3 nucleotides are TGTGCCAGCAGCTCTGACAGAATTCAAGCTTTCTTT. It is translated as CASSSDRIQAFF.

This clone was recorded once. V is TRBV7-9 and J is TRBJ1-4; 9 bases line up with TRBD1. CDR1 is SEHNR and CDR2 is FQNEAQ in the germline V gene (reference sequence). V shed 3 bases and J 4 bases; nucleotides not matched to a gene: 3. The CDR3 runs to 15 residues. The CDR3, as DNA: TGTGCCAGCAGCTTGGGACAGGGAATTAATGAAAAACTGTTTTTT. Residues: CASSLGQGINEKLFF.

The chain is built from TRBV29-1 and TRBJ2-5; TRBD2 matches 9 bases. This CDR3 spans 14 amino acids. Germline trimming cut 3 bases from V and 2 bases from J; bases unmatched to any gene: 4. Germline V gene data show CDR1 as SQVTM and CDR2 as ANQGSEA. This CDR3 is CSVDQRGVQETQYF. The CDR3 DNA sequence: TGCAGCGTTGACCAGCGGGGGGTTCAAGAGACCCAGTACTTC.

The chain uses TRBV7-2 and TRBJ2-5, with 8 bases aligning to TRBD2. V shed 2 bases and J 5 bases; nucleotides not matched to a gene: 7. Germline V gene data show CDR1 as SGHTA and CDR2 as FQGNSA. CDR3 length: 15 amino acids. CDR3 loop: CASSLNGGAVETQYF. The CDR3 nucleotides read TGTGCCAGCAGCTTAAACGGGGGGGCAGTTGAGACCCAGTACTTC. The full variable domain, its missing parts supplied by reference TRBV7-2 and TRBJ2-5, is GAGVSQSPSNKVTEKGKDVELRCDPISGHTALYWYRQSLGQGLEFLIYFQGNSAPDKSGLPSDRFSAERTGGSVSTLTIQRTQQEDSAVYLCASSLNGGAVETQYFGPGTRLLVL.

CDR3 sequence: CASSYGQFTEAFF. In DNA, the CDR3 is TGTGCCAGCAGTTACGGGCAGTTTACTGAAGCTTTCTTT. The V and J genes are TRBV6-5 and TRBJ1-1; D uncertain. Germline V gene lookup returns CDR1 MNHEY and CDR2 SVGAGI. The CDR3 is 13 amino acids. Trimming pared 2 bases from V and 5 bases from J, leaving 9 bases between.

This clone appeared a few times. This chain joins TRBV5-1 and TRBJ1-6; weak D call: TRBD1 (5 bases). This CDR3 is 14 amino acids long. V was clipped by 0 bases and J by 10 bases, with 11 bases between them. Germline lookup yields CDR1 SGHRS and CDR2 YFSETQ. CDR3 protein: CASSLAGPGSPLHF. In nucleotides, the CDR3 is TGCGCCAGCAGCTTGGCGGGGCCCGGGTCACCCCTCCACTTT.

The chain combines TRBV14 with TRBJ2-2; TRBD1 or TRBD2 may be the D gene (5 bases each). The germline V gene has CDR1 SGHDN and CDR2 FVKESK. Trimming shortened V by 1 base and J by 5 bases, and 17 bases separated the two germline ends. The CDR3 sequence is 17 residues long. This CDR3 is CASSQARLVEGTGELFF. The CDR3 nucleotides read TGTGCCAGCAGCCAAGCGAGGCTAGTAGAGGGGACCGGGGAGCTGTTTTTT.

The rearrangement uses TRBV30 and TRBJ2-1; 10 nucleotides align to TRBD2. Germline-derived CDR1 and CDR2 are GTSNPN and SVGIG (reference sequence). V trimming: 4 bases; J trimming: 5 bases; junction bases outside the gene matches: 17. CDR3 length: 18 amino acids. In DNA, the CDR3 is TGTGCCTGGATACGGTTAGGACGACTAGCGGGCCTTGACAATGAGCAGTTCTTC. It translates to CAWIRLGRLAGLDNEQFF. The full variable domain, with the rest looked up from reference TRBV30 and TRBJ2-1, is SQTIHQWPATLVQPVGSPLSLECTVEGTSNPNLYWYRQAAGRGLQLLFYSVGIGQISSEVPQNLSASRPQDRQFILSSKKLLLSDSGFYLCAWIRLGRLAGLDNEQFFGPGTRLTVL.

V and J are TRBV11-3 and TRBJ2-2; 9 bases fit TRBD2. With V trimmed by 2 bases and J by 6 bases, 10 bases remained unmatched. Germline CDR1 reads SGHNT; CDR2 reads YENEEA. The CDR3 spans 17 residues. CDR3 coding DNA: TGTGCCAGCAGCTTAAGTCGCGGGGGGGTAATCGCCGGGGAGCTGTTTTTT. It yields the protein CASSLSRGGVIAGELFF.

This clone has a handful of counts. V usage is TRBV6-1 and J usage is TRBJ2-1; 10 bases are shared with TRBD1. From germline, CDR1 is MNHNS and CDR2 SASEGT. The CDR3 runs to 14 residues. V trimming: 5 bases; J trimming: 8 bases; junction bases outside the gene matches: 6. This CDR3 is CASSPRQGADEQFF. The CDR3 DNA follows: TGTGCCAGCAGTCCAAGACAGGGGGCAGATGAGCAGTTCTTC.

The gene calls are TRBV7-9 and TRBJ2-6; weak D call: TRBD1 (6 bases). The CDR3 is 16 residues long. Germline-derived CDR1 and CDR2 are SEHNR and FQNEAQ (reference sequence). V was pared by 5 bases and J by 2 bases, with 13 bases between. The CDR3 sequence is CASSRAGVAGANVLTF. CDR3 DNA: TGTGCCAGCAGCCGCGCAGGGGTAGCTGGGGCCAACGTCCTGACTTTC.

The chain carries TRBV19 and TRBJ2-5; D gene ambiguous. Per the germline V gene, CDR1 is LNHDA and CDR2 is SQIVND (reference sequence). Trimming took 4 bases from V and 4 from J, leaving 16 bases between them. The CDR3 is 15 residues long. The CDR3 region has the DNA TGTGCCAGTAGTAAGGGCGGCGGAGCGTCAGAGACCCAGTACTTC. Its translation is CASSKGGGASETQYF.

The chain employs TRBV9 and TRBJ2-7, with 11 bases that match TRBD1. Germline V gives CDR1 SGDLS, CDR2 YYNGEE. This CDR3 spans 17 amino acids. The V and J ends lost 4 bases and 4 bases, in that order; junction bases with no gene match: 13. Here the CDR3 DNA reads TGTGCCAGCAGCCTTTCAGAGGACAGGGGGCGAGTGTACGAGCAGTACTTC. This sequence encodes CASSLSEDRGRVYEQYF.

The chain uses TRBV15 and TRBJ2-7; TRBD2 might be the D (5 bases). CDR1 and CDR2 from the germline V gene are LNHNV and YYDKDF (reference sequence). This CDR3 is built from 15 residues. Trimming pared 2 bases from V and 0 bases from J, leaving 11 bases between. The CDR3 DNA reads as TGTGCCACCAGCAGACCCAGCGGTAGCTCCTACGAGCAGTACTTC. This sequence encodes CATSRPSGSSYEQYF.

The rearrangement links TRBV7-6 to TRBJ2-1; 7 bases fit TRBD2. The V gene end was trimmed by 3 bases and the J gene end by 6 bases; junction bases not matched to a gene: 2. The CDR3 contains 13 residues. From germline, CDR1 is SGHVS and CDR2 FNYEAQ. CDR3 in amino acids: CASSLASGNEQFF. The CDR3 DNA follows: TGTGCCAGCAGCTTGGCTAGCGGCAATGAGCAGTTCTTC.

The rearrangement uses TRBV25-1 and TRBJ1-2; 9 nucleotides align to TRBD1. CDR3 length equals 16 residues. V lost 4 bases, J lost 3 bases, and 9 bases stayed unmatched. Germline assignment: CDR1 MGHDK and CDR2 SYGVNS. CDR3 coding DNA: TGTGCCAGCAGTGGGTCCTGGACAGGGGATGACTATGGCTACACCTTC. This translates into CASSGSWTGDDYGYTF.

V gene TRBV6-1 combines with J gene TRBJ2-3; D is uncertain. This CDR3 contains 13 residues. CDR1 and CDR2 from the germline V gene are MNHNS and SASEGT. The ends were cut back, 1 base at V and 4 bases at J, with 6 bases in the middle. The CDR3 region is CASSEESADTQYF. In nucleotides, the CDR3 is TGTGCCAGCAGTGAAGAATCCGCAGATACGCAGTATTTT.

This chain links TRBV5-1 with TRBJ2-7, with 7 nucleotides matching TRBD1. The CDR3 runs 16 residues. Per the germline V gene, CDR1 is SGHRS and CDR2 is YFSETQ. Unmatched junction bases numbered 7, after V lost 1 base and J lost 0 bases. The CDR3 sequence: CASSLFRPGGSYEQYF. CDR3 nucleotide sequence: TGCGCCAGCAGCTTGTTCCGTCCAGGGGGCTCCTACGAGCAGTACTTC.

V gene TRBV2 combines with J gene TRBJ1-6; no clear D. Per the germline V gene, CDR1 is SNHLY and CDR2 is FYNNEI. Trimming removed 7 bases at V and 1 base at J, with 17 bases between. The CDR3 is 17 residues long. In nucleotides, the CDR3 is TGTGCCAGCACCCCCCAAGGCCGAGTATCCTATAATTCACCCCTCCACTTT. Encoded protein: CASTPQGRVSYNSPLHF.

The chain joins TRBV7-3 to TRBJ1-1; D may be TRBD1 (5 bases). Trimming cost V 2 bases and J 0 bases, with 16 bases left between them. CDR1 is SGHTA, CDR2 FQGTGA, per germline. This CDR3 contains 17 residues. CDR3 sequence: CASSLVGAGSMNTEAFF. The CDR3 bases are TGTGCCAGCAGCTTAGTAGGGGCAGGGAGCATGAACACTGAAGCTTTCTTT. The complete variable domain, with remaining parts taken from reference TRBV7-3 and TRBJ1-1, reads GAGVSQTPSNKVTEKGKYVELRCDPISGHTALYWYRQSLGQGPEFLIYFQGTGAADDSGLPNDRFFAVRPEGSVSTLKIQRTERGDSAVYLCASSLVGAGSMNTEAFFGQGTRLTVV.

V and J are TRBV4-1 and TRBJ1-2; 9 nucleotides align to TRBD1. The CDR3 length is 16 residues. Germline trimming cut 5 bases from V and 7 bases from J; bases unmatched to any gene: 14. Germline-derived CDR1 and CDR2 are MGHRA and YSYEKL. CDR3 amino acids: CASSNPLIQGASGYTF. DNA of the CDR3: TGCGCCAGCAGCAACCCTCTCATACAGGGGGCGTCTGGCTACACCTTC.

The CDR3 loop reads CASSQDGGAGNTEAFF. CDR3 coding DNA: TGTGCCAGCAGCCAAGACGGTGGGGCGGGGAACACTGAAGCTTTCTTT. This rearrangement joins TRBV7-6 to TRBJ1-1, with TRBD1 as a possible D gene (5 bases). The germline V gene has CDR1 SGHVS and CDR2 FNYEAQ. V was cut by 5 bases and J by 1 base, with 17 bases left in between. The length of the CDR3 is 16 residues. The complete variable domain, with remaining parts taken from reference TRBV7-6 and TRBJ1-1, reads GAGVSQSPRYKVTKRGQDVALRCDPISGHVSLYWYRQALGQGPEFLTYFNYEAQQDKSGLPNDRFSAERPEGSISTLTIQRTEQRDSAMYRCASSQDGGAGNTEAFFGQGTRLTVV.

This chain connects TRBV4-1 to TRBJ1-3, with D possibly TRBD1 on 6 matching bases. This CDR3 contains 16 residues. Germline CDR1 is MGHRA and CDR2 is YSYEKL. Trimming took off 0 bases at V and 0 bases at J, with 9 bases between the two ends. Written as DNA, the CDR3 is TGCGCCAGCAGCCAAGATCAGGACAGCTCTGGAAACACCATATATTTT. It codes for CASSQDQDSSGNTIYF.

The J gene is TRBJ2-4, the V gene TRBV5-4; D might be TRBD2 (7 bases). The germline CDR1 and CDR2 sequences are SGHNT and YYREEE (reference sequence). The CDR3 is 13 amino acids. Trimming cost V 6 bases and J 9 bases, with 16 bases left between them. CDR3: CASTGGHQGIQYF. DNA of the CDR3: TGTGCCAGCACGGGGGGCCATCAGGGCATTCAGTACTTC.

V is TRBV7-2 and J is TRBJ1-6; D is perhaps TRBD1 (6 bases). The CDR3 extends over 16 amino acids. The V gene's germline CDR1 is SGHTA and CDR2 FQGNSA. V lost 2 bases and J 7 bases, leaving 15 bases between the germline ends. The CDR3 spells CASSLRPGGSNSPLHF. The CDR3, as DNA: TGTGCCAGCAGCTTACGCCCGGGGGGCAGCAATTCACCCCTCCACTTT. Full variable domain (missing parts from reference TRBV7-2 and TRBJ1-6): GAGVSQSPSNKVTEKGKDVELRCDPISGHTALYWYRQSLGQGLEFLIYFQGNSAPDKSGLPSDRFSAERTGGSVSTLTIQRTQQEDSAVYLCASSLRPGGSNSPLHFGNGTRLTVT.

This chain joins TRBV7-6 and TRBJ2-3; TRBD2 might be the D (6 bases). Trimming shortened V by 3 bases and J by 9 bases, and 16 bases separated the two germline ends. The CDR3 length is 14 residues. Germline V CDR1 and CDR2: SGHVS, FNYEAQ. For the CDR3, the DNA is TGTGCCAGCAGCTTTTCGGGGGAAGGTGGAACGCAGTATTTT. Amino acids: CASSFSGEGGTQYF.

This chain uses TRBV5-6 with TRBJ2-7; D remains ambiguous. This CDR3 has 14 amino acids. Germline V gives CDR1 SGHDT, CDR2 YYEEEE. V was clipped by 4 bases and J by 5 bases, with 16 bases between them. CDR3 protein: CASSRQGFGDEQYF. The CDR3 region has the DNA TGTGCCAGCAGCCGGCAAGGATTCGGCGACGAGCAGTACTTC. Combining the CDR3 with reference TRBV5-6 and TRBJ2-7 gives the whole variable domain DAGVTQSPTHLIKTRGQQVTLRCSPKSGHDTVSWYQQALGQGPQFIFQYYEEEERQRGNFPDRFSGHQFPNYSSELNVNALLLGDSALYLCASSRQGFGDEQYFGPGTRLTVT.